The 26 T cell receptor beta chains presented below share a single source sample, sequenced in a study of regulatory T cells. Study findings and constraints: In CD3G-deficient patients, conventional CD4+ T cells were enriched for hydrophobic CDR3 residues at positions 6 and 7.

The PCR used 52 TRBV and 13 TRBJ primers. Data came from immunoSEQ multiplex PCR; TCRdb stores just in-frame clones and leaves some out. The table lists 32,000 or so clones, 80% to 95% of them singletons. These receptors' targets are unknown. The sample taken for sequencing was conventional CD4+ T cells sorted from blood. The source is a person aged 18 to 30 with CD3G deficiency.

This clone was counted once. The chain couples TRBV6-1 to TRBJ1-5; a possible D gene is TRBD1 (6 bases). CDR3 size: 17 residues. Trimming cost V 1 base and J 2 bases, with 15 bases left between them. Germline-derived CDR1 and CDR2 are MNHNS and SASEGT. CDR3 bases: TGTGCCAGCAGTGAAGGTGGGGGGGCGCGAGGCAATCAGCCCCAGCATTTT. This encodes CASSEGGGARGNQPQHF.

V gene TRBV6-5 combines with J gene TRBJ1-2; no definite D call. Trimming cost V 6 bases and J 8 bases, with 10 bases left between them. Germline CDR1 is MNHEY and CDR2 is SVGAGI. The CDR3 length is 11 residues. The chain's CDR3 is CASRFEGGYTF. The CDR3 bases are TGTGCCAGCAGGTTTGAGGGCGGCTACACCTTC.

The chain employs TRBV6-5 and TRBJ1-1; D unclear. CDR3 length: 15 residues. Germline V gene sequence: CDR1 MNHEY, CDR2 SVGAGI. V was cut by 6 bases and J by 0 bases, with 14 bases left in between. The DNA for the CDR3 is TGTGCCAGCAGCGGACCTGGAGCAATGAACACTGAAGCTTTCTTT. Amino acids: CASSGPGAMNTEAFF.

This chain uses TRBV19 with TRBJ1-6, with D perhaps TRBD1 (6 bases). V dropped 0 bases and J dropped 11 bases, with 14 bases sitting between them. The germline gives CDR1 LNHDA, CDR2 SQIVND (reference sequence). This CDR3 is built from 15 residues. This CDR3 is CASSIESRGGAPLHF. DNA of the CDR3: TGTGCCAGTAGTATAGAGTCTCGAGGGGGGGCACCCCTCCACTTT. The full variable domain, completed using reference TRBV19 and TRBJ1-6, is DGGITQSPKYLFRKEGQNVTLSCEQNLNHDAMYWYRQDPGQGLRLIYYSQIVNDFQKGDIAEGYSVSREKKESFPLTVTSAQKNPTAFYLCASSIESRGGAPLHFGNGTRLTVT.

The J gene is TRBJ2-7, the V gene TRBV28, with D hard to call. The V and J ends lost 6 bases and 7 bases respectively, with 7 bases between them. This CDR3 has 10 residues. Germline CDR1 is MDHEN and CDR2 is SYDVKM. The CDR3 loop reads CASRPLEQYF. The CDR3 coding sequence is TGTGCCAGCAGGCCACTAGAGCAGTACTTC.

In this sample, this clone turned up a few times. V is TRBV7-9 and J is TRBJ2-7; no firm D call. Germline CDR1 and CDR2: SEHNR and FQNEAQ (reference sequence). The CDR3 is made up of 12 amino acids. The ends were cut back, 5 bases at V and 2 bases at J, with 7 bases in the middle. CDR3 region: CASSLEAYEQYF. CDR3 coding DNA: TGTGCCAGCAGCCTCGAGGCCTACGAGCAGTACTTC.

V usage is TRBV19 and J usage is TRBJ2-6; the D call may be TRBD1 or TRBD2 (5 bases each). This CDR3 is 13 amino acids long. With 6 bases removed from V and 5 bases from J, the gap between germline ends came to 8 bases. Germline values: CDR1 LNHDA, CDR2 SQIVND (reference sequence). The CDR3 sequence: CASSGARANVLTF. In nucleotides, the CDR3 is TGTGCCAGTAGCGGGGCTCGGGCCAACGTCCTGACTTTC.

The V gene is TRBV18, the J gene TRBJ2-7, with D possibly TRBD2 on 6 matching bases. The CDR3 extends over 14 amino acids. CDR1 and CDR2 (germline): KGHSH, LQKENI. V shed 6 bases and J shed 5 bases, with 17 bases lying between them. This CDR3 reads CASSLLGGRDEQYF. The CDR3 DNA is TGTGCCAGCTCCCTACTGGGAGGACGCGACGAGCAGTACTTC.

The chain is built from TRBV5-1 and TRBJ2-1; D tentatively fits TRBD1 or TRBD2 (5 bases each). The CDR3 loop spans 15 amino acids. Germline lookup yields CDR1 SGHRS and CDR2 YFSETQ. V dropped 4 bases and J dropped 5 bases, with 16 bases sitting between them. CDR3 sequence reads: CASSPGASRHNEQFF. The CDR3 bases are TGCGCCAGCAGCCCCGGGGCTAGTCGACACAATGAGCAGTTCTTC.

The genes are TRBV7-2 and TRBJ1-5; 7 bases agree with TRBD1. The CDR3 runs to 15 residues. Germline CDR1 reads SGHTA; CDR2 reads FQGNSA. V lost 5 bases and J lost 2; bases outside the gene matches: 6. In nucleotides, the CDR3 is TGTGCCAGCAGCCGTGCCCAGGGGGGCAATCAGCCCCAGCATTTT. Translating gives CASSRAQGGNQPQHF.

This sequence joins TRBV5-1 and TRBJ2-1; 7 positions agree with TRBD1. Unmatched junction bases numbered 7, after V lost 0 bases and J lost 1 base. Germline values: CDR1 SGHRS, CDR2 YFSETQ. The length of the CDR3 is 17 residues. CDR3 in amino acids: CASSLGPQGWSYNEQFF. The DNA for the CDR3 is TGCGCCAGCAGCTTGGGCCCACAGGGGTGGTCCTACAATGAGCAGTTCTTC.

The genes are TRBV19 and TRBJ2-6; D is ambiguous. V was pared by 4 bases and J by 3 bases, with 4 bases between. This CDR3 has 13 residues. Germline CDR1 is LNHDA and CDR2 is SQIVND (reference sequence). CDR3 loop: CASSRGGANVLTF. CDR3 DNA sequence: TGTGCCAGTAGTAGAGGTGGGGCCAACGTCCTGACTTTC.

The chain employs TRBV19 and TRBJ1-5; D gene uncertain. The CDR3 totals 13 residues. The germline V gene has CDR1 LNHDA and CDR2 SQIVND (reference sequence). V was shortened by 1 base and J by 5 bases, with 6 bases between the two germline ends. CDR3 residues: CASSIVPDQPQHF. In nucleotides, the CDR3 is TGTGCCAGTAGTATAGTCCCTGATCAGCCCCAGCATTTT.

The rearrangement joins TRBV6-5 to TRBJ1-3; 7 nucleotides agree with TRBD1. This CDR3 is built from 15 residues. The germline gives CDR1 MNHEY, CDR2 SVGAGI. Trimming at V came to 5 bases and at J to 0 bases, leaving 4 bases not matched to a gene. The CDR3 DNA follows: TGTGCCAGCAGTCGACAGGGCTTCTCTGGAAACACCATATATTTT. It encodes CASSRQGFSGNTIYF.

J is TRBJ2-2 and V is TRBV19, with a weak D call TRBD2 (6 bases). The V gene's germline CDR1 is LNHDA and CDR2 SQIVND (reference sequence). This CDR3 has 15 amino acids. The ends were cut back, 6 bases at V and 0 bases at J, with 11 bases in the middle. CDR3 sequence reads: CASRNGGTNTGELFF. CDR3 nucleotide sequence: TGTGCCAGTAGGAACGGGGGTACGAACACCGGGGAGCTGTTTTTT.

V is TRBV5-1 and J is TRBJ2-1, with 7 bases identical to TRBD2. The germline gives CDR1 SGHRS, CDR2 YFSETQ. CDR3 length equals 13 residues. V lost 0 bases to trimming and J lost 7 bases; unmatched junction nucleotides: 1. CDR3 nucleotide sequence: TGCGCCAGCAGCTTGGGGCGGGAGAATGAGCAGTTCTTC. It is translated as CASSLGRENEQFF.

This CDR3 is CASSSLTDTQYF. CDR3 DNA sequence: TGTGCCAGCAGTTCCCTCACAGATACGCAGTATTTT. The chain employs TRBV7-9 and TRBJ2-3; D is uncertain. Germline V CDR1 and CDR2: SEHNR, FQNEAQ (reference sequence). The V end lost 6 bases, the J end lost 2 bases, and 6 bases lay between the germline ends. CDR3 size: 12 residues.

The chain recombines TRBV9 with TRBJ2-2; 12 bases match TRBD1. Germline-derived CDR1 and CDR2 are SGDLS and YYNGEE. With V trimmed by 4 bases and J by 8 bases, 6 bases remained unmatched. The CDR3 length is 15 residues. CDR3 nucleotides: TGTGCCAGCAGCCTCCGGGACAGGGGGCTAGGGGAGCTGTTTTTT. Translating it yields CASSLRDRGLGELFF.

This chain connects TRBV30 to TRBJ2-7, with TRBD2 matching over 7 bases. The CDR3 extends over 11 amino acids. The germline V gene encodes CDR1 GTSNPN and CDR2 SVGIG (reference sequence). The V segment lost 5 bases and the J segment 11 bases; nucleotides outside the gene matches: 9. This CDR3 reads CAWDVGGREYF. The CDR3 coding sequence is TGTGCCTGGGATGTTGGGGGGAGGGAGTACTTC.

The DNA for the CDR3 is TGTGCCAGCAGCTTAGTGGGCAGGGGGCTGAACTACGAGCAGTACTTC. This codes for CASSLVGRGLNYEQYF. The chain joins TRBV7-8 to TRBJ2-5, with 8 bases identical to TRBD1. The tail of the sequence fits TRBJ2-7 better, so the J call may be wrong. The germline V gene encodes CDR1 SGHVS and CDR2 FQNEAQ. The CDR3 covers 16 residues.

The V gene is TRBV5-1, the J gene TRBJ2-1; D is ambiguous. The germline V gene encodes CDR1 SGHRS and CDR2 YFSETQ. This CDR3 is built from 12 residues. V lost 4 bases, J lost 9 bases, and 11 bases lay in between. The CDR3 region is CASSMMGSEQFF. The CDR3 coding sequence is TGCGCCAGCAGCATGATGGGTTCTGAGCAGTTCTTC.

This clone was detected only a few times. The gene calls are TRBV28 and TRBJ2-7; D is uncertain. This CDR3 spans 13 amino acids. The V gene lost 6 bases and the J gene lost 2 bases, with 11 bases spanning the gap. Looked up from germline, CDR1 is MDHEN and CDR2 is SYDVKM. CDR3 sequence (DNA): TGTGCCAGCAGCCAAAAAAGACCCTACGAGCAGTACTTC. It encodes CASSQKRPYEQYF. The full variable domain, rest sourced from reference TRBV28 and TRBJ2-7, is DVKVTQSSRYLVKRTGEKVFLECVQDMDHENMFWYRQDPGLGLRLIYFSYDVKMKEKGDIPEGYSVSREKKERFSLILESASTNQTSMYLCASSQKRPYEQYFGPGTRLTVT.

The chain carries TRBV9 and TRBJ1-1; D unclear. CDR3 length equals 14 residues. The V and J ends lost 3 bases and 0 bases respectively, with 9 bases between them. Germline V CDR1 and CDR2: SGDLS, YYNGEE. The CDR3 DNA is TGTGCCAGCAGCGGAGCCGGGATGAACACTGAAGCTTTCTTT. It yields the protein CASSGAGMNTEAFF.

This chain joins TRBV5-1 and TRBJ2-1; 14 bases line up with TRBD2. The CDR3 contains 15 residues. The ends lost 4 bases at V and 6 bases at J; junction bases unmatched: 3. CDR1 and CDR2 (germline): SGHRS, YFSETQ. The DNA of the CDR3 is TGCGCCAGCAGCGAGACTAGCGGGAGGGTCAATGAGCAGTTCTTC. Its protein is CASSETSGRVNEQFF.

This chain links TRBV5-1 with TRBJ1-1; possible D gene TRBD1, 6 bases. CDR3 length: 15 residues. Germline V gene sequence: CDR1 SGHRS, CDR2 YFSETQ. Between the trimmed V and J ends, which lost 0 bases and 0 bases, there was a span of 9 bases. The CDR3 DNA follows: TGCGCCAGCAGCTTGGCACCAGGGGTGAACACTGAAGCTTTCTTT. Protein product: CASSLAPGVNTEAFF.

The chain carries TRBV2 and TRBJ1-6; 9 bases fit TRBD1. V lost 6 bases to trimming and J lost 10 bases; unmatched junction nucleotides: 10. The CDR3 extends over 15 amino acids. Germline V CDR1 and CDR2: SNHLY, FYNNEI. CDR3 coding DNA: TGTGCCAGCAGGGATAGGACAGGGGAAGGATCACCCCTCCACTTT. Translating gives CASRDRTGEGSPLHF.